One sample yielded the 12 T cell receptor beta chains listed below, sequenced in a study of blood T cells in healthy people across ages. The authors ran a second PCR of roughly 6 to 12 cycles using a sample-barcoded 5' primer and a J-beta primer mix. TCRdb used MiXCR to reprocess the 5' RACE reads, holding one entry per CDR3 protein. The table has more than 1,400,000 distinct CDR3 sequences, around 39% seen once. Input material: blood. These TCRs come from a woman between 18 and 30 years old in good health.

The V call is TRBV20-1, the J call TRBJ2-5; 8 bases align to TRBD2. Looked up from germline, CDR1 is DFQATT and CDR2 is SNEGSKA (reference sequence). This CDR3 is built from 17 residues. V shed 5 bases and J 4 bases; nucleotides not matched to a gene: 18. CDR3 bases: TGCAGTGCTGACCGGTTGAGCGGGAGTGGAGGCGCAGAGACCCAGTACTTC. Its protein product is CSADRLSGSGGAETQYF.

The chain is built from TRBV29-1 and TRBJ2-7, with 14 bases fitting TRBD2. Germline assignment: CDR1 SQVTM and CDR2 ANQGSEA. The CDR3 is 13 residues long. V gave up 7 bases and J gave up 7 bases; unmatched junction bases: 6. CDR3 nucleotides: TGCAGCGCACGGACTAGCGGGAGGTATGAGCAGTACTTC. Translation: CSARTSGRYEQYF.

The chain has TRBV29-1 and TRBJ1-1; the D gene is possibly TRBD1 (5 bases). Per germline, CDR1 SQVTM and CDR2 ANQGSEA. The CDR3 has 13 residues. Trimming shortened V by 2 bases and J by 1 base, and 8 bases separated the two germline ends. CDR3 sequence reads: CSVEWQGNTEAFF. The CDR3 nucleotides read TGCAGCGTTGAATGGCAGGGGAACACTGAAGCTTTCTTT.

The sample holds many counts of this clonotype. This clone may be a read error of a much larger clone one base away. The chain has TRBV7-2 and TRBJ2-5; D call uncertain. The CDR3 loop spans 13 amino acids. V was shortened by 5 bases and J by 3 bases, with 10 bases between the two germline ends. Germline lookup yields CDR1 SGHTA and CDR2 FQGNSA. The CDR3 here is CASSRFQEETQYF. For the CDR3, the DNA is TGTGCCAGCAGCCGCTTCCAAGAAGAGACCCAGTACTTC. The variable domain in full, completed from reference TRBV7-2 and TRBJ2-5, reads GAGVSQSPSNKVTEKGKDVELRCDPISGHTALYWYRQSLGQGLEFLIYFQGNSAPDKSGLPSDRFSAERTGGSVSTLTIQRTQQEDSAVYLCASSRFQEETQYFGPGTRLLVL.

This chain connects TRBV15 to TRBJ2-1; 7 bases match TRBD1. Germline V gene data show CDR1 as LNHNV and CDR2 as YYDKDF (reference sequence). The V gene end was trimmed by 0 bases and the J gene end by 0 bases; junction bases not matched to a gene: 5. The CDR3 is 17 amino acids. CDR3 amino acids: CATSRDSRGLSYNEQFF. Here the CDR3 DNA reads TGTGCCACCAGCAGAGATTCGAGGGGGCTCTCCTACAATGAGCAGTTCTTC.

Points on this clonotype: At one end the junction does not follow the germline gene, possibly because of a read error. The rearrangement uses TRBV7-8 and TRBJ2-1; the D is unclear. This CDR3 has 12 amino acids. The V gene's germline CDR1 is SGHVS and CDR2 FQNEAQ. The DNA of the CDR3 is TGTACCAGCAGCTTTATGCGGAGTGAGCAGTTCTTC. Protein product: CTSSFMRSEQFF.

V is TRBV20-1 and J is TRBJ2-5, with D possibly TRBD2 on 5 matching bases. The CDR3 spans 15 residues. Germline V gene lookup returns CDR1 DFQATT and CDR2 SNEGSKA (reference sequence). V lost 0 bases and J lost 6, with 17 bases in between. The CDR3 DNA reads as TGCAGTGCTAGAGAGGCGGGTCAGACCCCCAAGACCCAGTACTTC. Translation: CSAREAGQTPKTQYF.

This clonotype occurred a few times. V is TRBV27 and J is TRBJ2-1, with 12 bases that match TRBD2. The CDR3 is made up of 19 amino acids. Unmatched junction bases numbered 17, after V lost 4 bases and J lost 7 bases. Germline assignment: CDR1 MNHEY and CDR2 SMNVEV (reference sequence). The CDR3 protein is CASSSLAGGLLTPINEQFF. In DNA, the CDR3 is TGTGCCAGCAGTTCCCTAGCGGGGGGGCTTTTAACCCCAATTAATGAGCAGTTCTTC.

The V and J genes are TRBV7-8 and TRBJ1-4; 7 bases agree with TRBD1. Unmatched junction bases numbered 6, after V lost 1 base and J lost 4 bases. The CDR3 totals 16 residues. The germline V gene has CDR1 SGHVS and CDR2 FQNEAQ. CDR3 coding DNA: TGTGCCAGCAGCTTAGTCTGGGGGGACAGTAATGAAAAACTGTTTTTT. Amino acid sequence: CASSLVWGDSNEKLFF.

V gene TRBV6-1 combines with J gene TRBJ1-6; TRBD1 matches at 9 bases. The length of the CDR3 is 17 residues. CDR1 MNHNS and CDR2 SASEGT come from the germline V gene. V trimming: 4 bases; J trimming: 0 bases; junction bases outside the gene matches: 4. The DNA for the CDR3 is TGTGCCAGCAGTGCCGGGACAGGGAGCTCCTATAATTCACCCCTCCACTTT. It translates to CASSAGTGSSYNSPLHF.

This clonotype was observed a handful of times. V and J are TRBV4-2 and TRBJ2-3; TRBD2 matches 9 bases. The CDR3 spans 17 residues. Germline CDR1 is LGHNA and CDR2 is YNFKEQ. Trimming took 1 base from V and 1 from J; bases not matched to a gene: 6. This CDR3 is CASSQVIAGAGTDTQYF. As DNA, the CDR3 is TGTGCCAGCAGCCAAGTAATAGCGGGAGCAGGCACAGATACGCAGTATTTT.

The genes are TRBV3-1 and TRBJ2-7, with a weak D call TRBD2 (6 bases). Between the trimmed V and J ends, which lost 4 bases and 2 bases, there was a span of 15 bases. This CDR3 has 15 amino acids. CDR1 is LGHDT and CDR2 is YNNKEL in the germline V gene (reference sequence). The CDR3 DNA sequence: TGTGCCAGCAGCCGGCAAATAGCGGCCCCCTACGAGCAGTACTTC. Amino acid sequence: CASSRQIAAPYEQYF.